A single sample gave rise to the 26 T cell receptor beta chains below, sequenced in a study of T cell responses to AZD1222 COVID-19 vaccine. Generated by immunoSEQ multiplex PCR, the TCRdb table keeps only in-frame clones and is missing some. The sample shows around 53,000 clones, approximately 85% of them seen only once. The input for sequencing was peripheral blood, taken on day 0 of MenACWY control vaccination. The receptors come from an adult in good health.

V and J are TRBV7-3 and TRBJ2-3; 10 bases match TRBD1. Trimming removed 5 bases from V and 6 bases from J; junction bases left unmatched: 5. The CDR3 runs 14 residues. Germline values: CDR1 SGHTA, CDR2 FQGTGA. The CDR3 here is CASSPTGGRDTQYF. The CDR3 nucleotides read TGTGCCAGCAGCCCGACAGGGGGCCGGGATACGCAGTATTTT.

This clone has only one observation. The chain combines TRBV29-1 with TRBJ1-2; no definite D call. With 5 bases removed from V and 2 bases from J, the gap between germline ends came to 12 bases. The germline V gene encodes CDR1 SQVTM and CDR2 ANQGSEA. The CDR3 length is 13 residues. In nucleotides, the CDR3 is TGCAGCGTTAGGTCCAAAGAGAACTATGGCTACACCTTC. Residues: CSVRSKENYGYTF.

V usage is TRBV9 and J usage is TRBJ2-1; TRBD1 is a possible D gene (5 bases). The ends were cut back, 0 bases at V and 9 bases at J, with 16 bases in the middle. The CDR3 has 15 amino acids. Germline values: CDR1 SGDLS, CDR2 YYNGEE. The chain's CDR3 is CASSVALTGFGEQFF. In DNA form, the CDR3 reads TGTGCCAGCAGCGTAGCACTCACAGGTTTCGGTGAGCAGTTCTTC.

This chain connects TRBV5-4 to TRBJ2-7; a weak D match, TRBD1 (6 bases). The CDR3 totals 18 residues. CDR1 SGHNT and CDR2 YYREEE come from the germline V gene (reference sequence). V shed 2 bases and J shed 0 bases, with 21 bases lying between them. CDR3 region: CASSLAPLPTGSSYEQYF. As DNA, the CDR3 is TGTGCCAGCAGCTTAGCCCCCCTCCCTACAGGGAGCTCCTACGAGCAGTACTTC.

CDR3 in amino acids: CASSQESGTRPYEQYF. The CDR3 DNA follows: TGCGCCAGCAGCCAAGAGTCCGGGACTAGGCCTTACGAGCAGTACTTC. The chain carries TRBV4-3 and TRBJ2-7, with TRBD2 matching 8 bases. The V segment lost 0 bases and the J segment 4 bases; nucleotides outside the gene matches: 8. This CDR3 is 16 amino acids long. Germline V gene data show CDR1 as LGHNA and CDR2 as YSLEER.

The chain carries TRBV7-2 and TRBJ1-4, with 7 bases fitting TRBD1. The germline CDR1 and CDR2 sequences are SGHTA and FQGNSA. The CDR3 runs to 17 residues. V lost 2 bases to trimming and J lost 4 bases; unmatched junction nucleotides: 10. CDR3 sequence reads: CASSLKAGGLYNEKLFF. The CDR3 DNA sequence: TGTGCCAGCAGCTTAAAGGCAGGGGGTCTTTATAATGAAAAACTGTTTTTT.

J is TRBJ2-3 and V is TRBV5-1, with D perhaps matching TRBD1 or TRBD2 (6 bases each). Trimming stripped 4 bases from V and 7 bases from J, with 16 bases between. CDR3 length equals 14 residues. Germline values: CDR1 SGHRS, CDR2 YFSETQ. DNA for the CDR3: TGCGCCAGCAGCCCCACAGAGGGGGGCAATACGCAGTATTTT. The encoded protein is CASSPTEGGNTQYF.

The chain has TRBV29-1 and TRBJ2-5; D uncertain. There are 12 residues in the CDR3. Deletions cut 7 bases from V and 2 bases from J, with 11 bases between. CDR1 and CDR2 from the germline V gene are SQVTM and ANQGSEA. In DNA, the CDR3 is TGCAGCGGGTTGAGCGTTCAAGAGACCCAGTACTTC. It yields the protein CSGLSVQETQYF.

The J gene is TRBJ2-7, the V gene TRBV9, with 7 bases lining up with TRBD2. This CDR3 spans 16 amino acids. The trim removed 0 bases at V and 2 bases at J, leaving 8 bases unmatched. Germline V gene lookup returns CDR1 SGDLS and CDR2 YYNGEE. CDR3 nucleotide sequence: TGTGCCAGCAGCGTAGCTAGTAGCGGGCTAACCTACGAGCAGTACTTC. Translating it yields CASSVASSGLTYEQYF.

The chain couples TRBV3-1 (or the pseudogene TRBV3-2) to TRBJ2-2, with D perhaps TRBD1 (6 bases). The germline CDR1 and CDR2 sequences are LGHDT and YNNKEL (reference sequence). This CDR3 has 14 residues. V was cut by 3 bases and J by 5 bases, with 10 bases left in between. The CDR3: CASSQGAVTGELFF. The CDR3 nucleotides read TGTGCCAGCAGCCAGGGGGCAGTGACCGGGGAGCTGTTTTTT.

DNA of the CDR3: TGTGCCAGCAGCCAGCCGGACAGGGTAGGAGAGACCCAGTACTTC. It codes for CASSQPDRVGETQYF. The V call is TRBV3-1 (or the pseudogene TRBV3-2), the J call TRBJ2-5, with 8 bases lining up with TRBD1. The V and J ends lost 3 bases and 4 bases, in that order; junction bases with no gene match: 7. This CDR3 has 15 residues. The germline gives CDR1 LGHDT, CDR2 YNNKEL (reference sequence).

This chain links TRBV5-1 with TRBJ1-1, with a possible D match to TRBD1 (6 bases). The CDR3 sequence is 16 residues long. V was cut by 1 base and J by 0 bases, with 13 bases left in between. In germline, CDR1 is SGHRS, CDR2 YFSETQ. This CDR3 reads CASSLFPGQMNTEAFF. The CDR3 DNA sequence: TGCGCCAGCAGCTTGTTCCCCGGACAGATGAACACTGAAGCTTTCTTT.

J is TRBJ2-6 and V is TRBV3-1 (or the pseudogene TRBV3-2), with D hard to call. V was shortened by 2 bases and J by 1 base, with 15 bases between the two germline ends. Per the germline V gene, CDR1 is LGHDT and CDR2 is YNNKEL (reference sequence). This CDR3 is 18 amino acids long. The CDR3 DNA sequence: TGTGCCAGCAGCCAAAACCCCCTAATGGATTCTGGGGCCAACGTCCTGACTTTC. As protein: CASSQNPLMDSGANVLTF.

Only a few counts were recorded for this clone. This chain links TRBV6-5 with TRBJ2-1; 8 nucleotides align to TRBD2. The germline V gene encodes CDR1 MNHEY and CDR2 SVGAGI. This CDR3 is built from 13 residues. Losses at the gene ends were 6 bases for V and 8 bases for J; bases not matched to a gene: 6. CDR3 residues: CASSPGGGDEQFF. The CDR3 region has the DNA TGTGCCAGCAGCCCGGGGGGGGGCGATGAGCAGTTCTTC.

This clone was detected only a few times. The rearrangement joins TRBV5-8 to TRBJ1-6; D is unresolved. CDR1 and CDR2 from the germline V gene are SGHTS and YDEGEE. Trimming took off 1 base at V and 0 bases at J, with 8 bases between the two ends. CDR3 length: 16 residues. CDR3 sequence: CASSLLGSSYNSPLHF. The CDR3 nucleotides are TGTGCCAGCAGCTTGTTAGGAAGCTCCTATAATTCACCCCTCCACTTT.

The chain employs TRBV5-1 and TRBJ2-7; 11 positions agree with TRBD2. V gave up 4 bases and J gave up 1 base; unmatched junction bases: 7. CDR3 length: 16 residues. Germline loops: CDR1 SGHRS, CDR2 YFSETQ. The CDR3 protein is CASSIGTSGLSYEQYF. The CDR3 coding sequence is TGCGCCAGCAGCATAGGGACTAGCGGTCTATCCTACGAGCAGTACTTC.

CDR3 amino acids: CASSQTHEQFF. In DNA form, the CDR3 reads TGTGCCAGCAGCCAAACCCATGAGCAGTTCTTC. The chain couples TRBV3-1 (or the pseudogene TRBV3-2) to TRBJ2-1; D is undetermined. Trimming took 2 bases from V and 8 from J, leaving 4 bases between them. The CDR3 extends over 11 amino acids. Germline V gene sequence: CDR1 LGHDT, CDR2 YNNKEL (reference sequence).

The chain links TRBV7-9 to TRBJ2-1; D gene unclear. This CDR3 spans 13 amino acids. Trimming pared 2 bases from V and 6 bases from J, leaving 8 bases between. CDR1 is SEHNR, CDR2 FQNEAQ, per germline (reference sequence). DNA of the CDR3: TGTGCCAGCAGCTTATCAGCTCCCAATGAGCAGTTCTTC. Translating it yields CASSLSAPNEQFF.

V usage is TRBV18 and J usage is TRBJ2-1; D is ambiguous. The CDR3 loop spans 11 amino acids. The V gene lost 3 bases and the J gene lost 7 bases, with 4 bases spanning the gap. Germline CDR1 KGHSH, CDR2 LQKENI. DNA of the CDR3: TGTGCCAGCTCACCCGGGAATGAGCAGTTCTTC. This translates into CASSPGNEQFF.

This rearrangement joins TRBV15 to TRBJ1-1; D ambiguous. The CDR3 is 13 amino acids. Germline V gene lookup returns CDR1 LNHNV and CDR2 YYDKDF (reference sequence). V was clipped by 5 bases and J by 1 base, with 8 bases between them. CDR3 sequence: CATSDTENTEAFF. CDR3 coding DNA: TGTGCCACCAGCGATACGGAGAACACTGAAGCTTTCTTT.

The chain links TRBV27 to TRBJ2-1; 7 nucleotides align to TRBD1. Per germline, CDR1 MNHEY and CDR2 SMNVEV (reference sequence). Losses at the gene ends were 3 bases for V and 9 bases for J; bases not matched to a gene: 11. The CDR3 contains 15 residues. CDR3 in DNA: TGTGCCAGCAGTTTTTCGGTAGGGGGCAAGGGTGAGCAGTTCTTC. Translating it yields CASSFSVGGKGEQFF.

The chain carries TRBV4-2 and TRBJ2-3; TRBD2 matches 9 bases. V dropped 0 bases and J dropped 0; count of bases not matched to a gene: 10. The CDR3 totals 19 residues. Germline loops: CDR1 LGHNA, CDR2 YNFKEQ. The CDR3 coding sequence is TGTGCCAGCAGCCAAGATCTGACTAGCGGAGGGGATAGCACAGATACGCAGTATTTT. Translating it yields CASSQDLTSGGDSTDTQYF.

DNA for the CDR3: TGTGCCAGCTCACCTGGCTTTGAGACAGGGAAACCTGAAAAACTGTTTTTT. This translates into CASSPGFETGKPEKLFF. The chain employs TRBV18 and TRBJ1-4; 7 bases fit TRBD1. Germline CDR1 KGHSH, CDR2 LQKENI. The CDR3 consists of 17 residues. V dropped 3 bases and J dropped 7; count of bases not matched to a gene: 14.

The chain recombines TRBV6-4 with TRBJ2-7; TRBD2 matches at 8 bases. Looked up from germline, CDR1 is MRHNA and CDR2 is SNTAGT. The CDR3 has 15 amino acids. Germline trimming cut 7 bases from V and 3 bases from J; bases unmatched to any gene: 11. The CDR3 spells CASKRREVMGYEQYF. As DNA, the CDR3 is TGTGCCAGCAAAAGGCGGGAGGTAATGGGCTACGAGCAGTACTTC.

This chain joins TRBV19 and TRBJ2-5, with TRBD2 identical over 11 bases. This CDR3 is built from 17 residues. The trim removed 8 bases at V and 3 bases at J, leaving 14 bases unmatched. Per germline, CDR1 LNHDA and CDR2 SQIVND (reference sequence). CDR3 bases: TGTGCCAGTCAACGGATTATAGCGGGAGGGAGGGAAGAGACCCAGTACTTC. This sequence encodes CASQRIIAGGREETQYF.

The rearrangement links TRBV19 to TRBJ1-3; D gene unclear. Trimming left V 7 bases short and J 6 bases short, with 16 bases between. Germline CDR1 is LNHDA and CDR2 is SQIVND (reference sequence). The CDR3 consists of 14 residues. CDR3 in amino acids: CASKPGRTSNTIYF. The CDR3 region has the DNA TGTGCCAGTAAGCCAGGCCGAACCTCAAACACCATATATTTT.